A single T cell receptor beta chain is shown here with its context. This sample is drawn from a study of blood T cell repertoires in COVID-19. As for the study in general: Acute-phase and convalescent COVID-19 samples originated in the United States, Italy and Spain.

Original processing notes: Amplified reference gene primers provided the basis for estimating nucleated cell counts. TCRdb's table, derived via immunoSEQ multiplex PCR, lists solely in-frame clones and lacks some. The V and J calls and clone size are taken from that table; D and trimming were inferred from the DNA. The table lists 35,000 to 50,000 clones, roughly three quarters of them singletons, with more than 7.5% in the top ten. This receptor was identified in a man in his 70s with active or convalescent COVID-19. Sequenced: peripheral blood.

CDR3 sequence (DNA): TGCGCCAGCAGCTTGTCCCCCGGGACAGATACCGAGCAGTACTTC. This encodes CASSLSPGTDTEQYF. The chain employs TRBV5-1 and TRBJ2-7, with 7 bases identical to TRBD1. Germline-derived CDR1 and CDR2 are SGHRS and YFSETQ. The CDR3 consists of 15 residues. V dropped 1 base and J dropped 6; count of bases not matched to a gene: 10.